A single T cell receptor (beta chain) is shown here with its context. UMIs were added to TCR cDNA along with a universal primer site when it was made by 5'RACE template switching. Via MiXCR, TCRdb re-called the 5' RACE reads, giving one row per CDR3 protein. The sample gives about 260,000 distinct CDR3 sequences, 13% of which show up once; 0.4% to 0.55% is in the top ten. These data belong to a study of T cells after yellow fever vaccination. Germline assignment: CDR1 DFQATT and CDR2 SNEGSKA (reference sequence). CDR3 length: 14 amino acids. V lost 3 bases and J lost 4; bases outside the gene matches: 4.

This chain uses TRBV20-1 with TRBJ2-1; 9 bases match TRBD2. The sequence derives from a man under 40 who received the YFV17D yellow fever vaccine. The sequenced sample was CD4+ T cells sorted from PBMCs, obtained 45 days after the yellow fever booster vaccination. For the CDR3, the DNA is TGCAGTGCTAGCCGCCTAGCGGGATACAATGAGCAGTTCTTC. This codes for CSASRLAGYNEQFF.